The 16 T cell receptor beta chains in this list originate from one sample, sequenced in a study of shared clonotypes between healthy human individuals. The assay was immunoSEQ multiplex PCR, and TCRdb's table has in-frame clones only and misses some. The profile covers approximately 510,000 clones, with 79% appearing a single time and approximately 12% taken by the ten largest. Sequenced input: PBMCs. Receptors originate from a woman aged 35 to 49 in good health. Some clones in this sample may be carry-over from other donors' samples.

The V call is TRBV6-1, the J call TRBJ2-3, with TRBD2 matching over 10 bases. Trimming at V came to 0 bases and at J to 8 bases, leaving 5 bases not matched to a gene. Germline V lookup: CDR1 MNHNS, CDR2 SASEGT. The CDR3 is 15 residues long. CDR3 nucleotides: TGTGCCAGCAGTGAAGCCGGACTAGCGGTTGGTACGCAGTATTTT. Protein: CASSEAGLAVGTQYF.

The genes are TRBV19 and TRBJ1-2; the match to TRBD1 covers 7 bases. The CDR3 covers 15 residues. The V gene end was trimmed by 6 bases and the J gene end by 4 bases; junction bases not matched to a gene: 11. Germline CDR1 LNHDA, CDR2 SQIVND (reference sequence). In DNA, the CDR3 is TGTGCCAGTAGGGACGGACAGGAGATTATCTATGGCTACACCTTC. Protein product: CASRDGQEIIYGYTF. Looking up the rest from reference TRBV19 and TRBJ1-2 gives the full variable domain: DGGITQSPKYLFRKEGQNVTLSCEQNLNHDAMYWYRQDPGQGLRLIYYSQIVNDFQKGDIAEGYSVSREKKESFPLTVTSAQKNPTAFYLCASRDGQEIIYGYTFGSGTRLTVV.

This chain uses TRBV6-1 with TRBJ2-7, with 12 bases that match TRBD2. This CDR3 is 13 amino acids long. Germline V CDR1 and CDR2: MNHNS, SASEGT. With 10 bases clipped from V and 7 bases from J, the junction kept 8 bases outside the gene matches. The CDR3: CATRLAGVGEQYF. In DNA form, the CDR3 reads TGTGCCACCAGACTAGCGGGAGTCGGTGAGCAGTACTTC.

In regard to this clone: This specimen includes other DNA sequences encoding the same CDR3. The chain employs TRBV5-1 and TRBJ2-2, with a tentative D call TRBD2 (5 bases). This CDR3 is 15 amino acids long. Germline assignment: CDR1 SGHRS and CDR2 YFSETQ. The V end lost 2 bases, the J end lost 0 bases, and 8 bases lay between the germline ends. Here the CDR3 DNA reads TGCGCCAGCAGCTTCAGCGGAGCGAACACCGGGGAGCTGTTTTTT. Translated: CASSFSGANTGELFF.

This clone was seen only a few times. The rearrangement links TRBV7-2 to TRBJ2-3; TRBD1 matches at 7 bases. J lost 4 bases, V lost 5 bases, and 6 bases had no gene match. The CDR3 extends over 14 amino acids. Germline values: CDR1 SGHTA, CDR2 FQGNSA. Here the CDR3 reads CASSQRQGPDTQYF. In nucleotides, the CDR3 is TGTGCCAGCAGCCAACGACAGGGTCCAGATACGCAGTATTTT.

Concerning this clone itself: Given a far larger clone just one base away, this is likely a sequencing read error. V gene TRBV2 combines with J gene TRBJ2-6; a possible D gene is TRBD1 (5 bases). The CDR3 loop spans 15 amino acids. Per the germline V gene, CDR1 is SNHLY and CDR2 is FYNNEI. The CDR3: CASSYGLGGANALTF. The CDR3 DNA reads TGTGCCAGCAGCTACGGCCTAGGTGGGGCCAACGCCCTGACTTTC.

The rearrangement links TRBV5-1 to TRBJ1-2; D is ambiguous. Looked up from germline, CDR1 is SGHRS and CDR2 is YFSETQ. This CDR3 spans 15 amino acids. V was shortened by 1 base and J by 4 bases, with 14 bases between the two germline ends. CDR3 coding DNA: TGCGCCAGCAGCTTGAGATACGCGAACGGCTATGGCTACACCTTC. Its protein is CASSLRYANGYGYTF.

This clone was recorded once. Additional DNA sequences in this sample encode the identical CDR3. The chain is built from TRBV19 and TRBJ2-3, with 8 bases fitting TRBD2. CDR3 size: 13 residues. Looked up from germline, CDR1 is LNHDA and CDR2 is SQIVND (reference sequence). With V trimmed by 3 bases and J by 4 bases, 0 bases remained unmatched. The CDR3 loop reads CASSIGGADTQYF. The CDR3 nucleotides are TGTGCCAGTAGTATCGGGGGGGCAGATACGCAGTATTTT.

This rearrangement joins TRBV9 to TRBJ2-3; the D gene is possibly TRBD2 (6 bases). Germline V gene data show CDR1 as SGDLS and CDR2 as YYNGEE. Trimming removed 2 bases from V and 0 bases from J, with 10 bases in between. The CDR3 covers 15 residues. CDR3 DNA: TGTGCCAGCAGCGTTACCGGGACTAGCACAGATACGCAGTATTTT. Translation: CASSVTGTSTDTQYF.

The chain recombines TRBV5-1 with TRBJ2-7; TRBD1 matches at 7 bases. In germline, CDR1 is SGHRS, CDR2 YFSETQ. This CDR3 has 15 residues. With 1 base clipped from V and 5 bases from J, the junction kept 9 bases outside the gene matches. CDR3 DNA sequence: TGCGCCAGCAGCTTGTTAGGGACAGAGGGCGACGAGCAGTACTTC. Translating it yields CASSLLGTEGDEQYF.

This chain links TRBV7-9 with TRBJ2-7; 9 bases map to TRBD2. The CDR3 spans 14 residues. CDR1 and CDR2 from the germline V gene are SEHNR and FQNEAQ (reference sequence). Trimming at V came to 1 base and at J to 2 bases, leaving 0 bases not matched to a gene. The CDR3 bases are TGTGCCAGCAGCTTAGTAGCGGGAGCCTACGAGCAGTACTTC. Protein: CASSLVAGAYEQYF. The full variable domain, in which reference TRBV7-9 and TRBJ2-7 provide the parts outside the CDR3, is DTGVSQNPRHKITKRGQNVTFRCDPISEHNRLYWYRQTLGQGPEFLTYFQNEAQLEKSRLLSDRFSAERPKGSFSTLEIQRTEQGDSAMYLCASSLVAGAYEQYFGPGTRLTVT.

The chain carries TRBV5-1 and TRBJ1-3; D is perhaps TRBD1 (6 bases). The CDR3 runs to 15 residues. CDR1 SGHRS and CDR2 YFSETQ come from the germline V gene. V was trimmed by 4 bases and J by 0 bases, leaving 11 bases between them. The CDR3 DNA sequence: TGCGCCAGCAGCCAGGGAGGGGGCTCTGGAAACACCATATATTTT. It specifies CASSQGGGSGNTIYF.

The V and J genes are TRBV19 and TRBJ2-1, with a tentative D call TRBD2 (5 bases). From germline, CDR1 is LNHDA and CDR2 SQIVND (reference sequence). The CDR3 extends over 17 amino acids. Trimming stripped 6 bases from V and 0 bases from J, with 18 bases between. The CDR3 DNA reads as TGTGCCAGTAGCGGCGAGGGAGCCTCAAGCTCCTACAATGAGCAGTTCTTC. Residues: CASSGEGASSSYNEQFF.

This sequence joins TRBV7-7 and TRBJ2-2, with D unresolved. The V gene lost 1 base and the J gene lost 0 bases, with 6 bases spanning the gap. Germline V gives CDR1 SSHAT, CDR2 FNYEAQ (reference sequence). This CDR3 spans 15 amino acids. The DNA of the CDR3 is TGTGCCAGCAGCTTAGGGACGGCGAACACCGGGGAGCTGTTTTTT. This codes for CASSLGTANTGELFF.

This rearrangement joins TRBV13 to TRBJ2-7, with TRBD1 matching over 8 bases. The germline V gene has CDR1 PRHDT and CDR2 FYEKMQ (reference sequence). CDR3 length: 12 amino acids. The J segment lost 6 bases and the V segment lost 6 bases, leaving 4 bases of the junction unmatched. The CDR3 DNA reads as TGTGCCAGCAGTGAAGGGACAGGCGAGCAGTACTTC. This gives the protein CASSEGTGEQYF.

This clone was counted ten times or more. V is TRBV28 and J is TRBJ2-2, with D perhaps matching TRBD1 (5 bases). The CDR3 consists of 16 residues. From germline, CDR1 is MDHEN and CDR2 SYDVKM. The ends were cut back, 7 bases at V and 5 bases at J, with 20 bases in the middle. The CDR3, as DNA: TGTGCCAGCAAATCTCCGCTAGGGTCAGGGACCGGGGAGCTGTTTTTT. Its protein is CASKSPLGSGTGELFF.